This TCR beta chain was recovered during a study of glioma-infiltrating T cells after dendritic cell vaccination. Study-level results: Longer survival after dendritic cell vaccination followed higher pretreatment TIL content.

Sequencing was performed with immunoSEQ multiplex PCR; in TCRdb, only in-frame clones are kept and a portion is missing. The sample holds roughly 80,000 clones, around nine tenths seen once. Details on this clone: Its cognate antigen is unknown.

This CDR3 has 13 amino acids. Germline CDR1 and CDR2: SGHNT and YENEEA. Trimming removed 5 bases from V and 4 bases from J, with 12 bases in between. This TCR was recovered from a human donor with glioblastoma. V gene TRBV11-3 combines with J gene TRBJ2-7, with D possibly TRBD2 on 5 matching bases. This sample comprised blood, obtained before dendritic cell vaccination. In DNA form, the CDR3 reads TGTGCCAGCAGCCCCGGGGAAATTTACGAGCAGTACTTC. Amino acids: CASSPGEIYEQYF.